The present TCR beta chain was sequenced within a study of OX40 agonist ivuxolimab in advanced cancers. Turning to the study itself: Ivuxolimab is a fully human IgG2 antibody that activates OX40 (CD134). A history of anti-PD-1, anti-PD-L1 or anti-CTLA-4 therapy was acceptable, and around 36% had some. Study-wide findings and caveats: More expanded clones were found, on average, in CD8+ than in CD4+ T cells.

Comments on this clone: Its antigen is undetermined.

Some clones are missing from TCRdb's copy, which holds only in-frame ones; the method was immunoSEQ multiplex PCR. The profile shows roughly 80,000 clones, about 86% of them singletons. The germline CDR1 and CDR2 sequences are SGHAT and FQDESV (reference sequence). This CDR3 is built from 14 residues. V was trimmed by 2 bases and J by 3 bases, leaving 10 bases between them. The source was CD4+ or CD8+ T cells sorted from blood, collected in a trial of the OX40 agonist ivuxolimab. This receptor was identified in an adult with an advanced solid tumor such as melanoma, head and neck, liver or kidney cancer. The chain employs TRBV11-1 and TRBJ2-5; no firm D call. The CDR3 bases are TGTGCCAGCAGCTTACATGGACGAAAAGAGACCCAGTACTTC. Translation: CASSLHGRKETQYF.